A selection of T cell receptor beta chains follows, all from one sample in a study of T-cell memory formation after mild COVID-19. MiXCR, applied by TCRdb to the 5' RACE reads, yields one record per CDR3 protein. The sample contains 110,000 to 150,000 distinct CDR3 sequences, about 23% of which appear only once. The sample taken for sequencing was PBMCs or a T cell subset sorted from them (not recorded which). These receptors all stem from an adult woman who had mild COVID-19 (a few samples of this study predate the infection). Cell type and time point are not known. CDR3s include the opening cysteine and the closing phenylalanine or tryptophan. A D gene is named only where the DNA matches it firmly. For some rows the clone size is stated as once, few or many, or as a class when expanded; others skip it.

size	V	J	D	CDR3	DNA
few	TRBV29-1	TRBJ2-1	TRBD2	CSVCRTSGNNEQFF	TGCAGCGTTTGCCGGACTAGCGGGAACAATGAGCAGTTCTTC
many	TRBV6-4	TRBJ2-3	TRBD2	CASSDTSGGADTQYF	TGTGCCAGCAGTGACACTAGCGGGGGGGCAGATACGCAGTATTTT
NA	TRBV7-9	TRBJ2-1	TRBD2	CASSLGLAGQFF	TGTGCCAGCAGCTTAGGACTAGCGGGGCAGTTCTTC
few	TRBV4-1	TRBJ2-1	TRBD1	CASSQSGAGGDEQFF	TGCGCCAGCAGCCAGTCAGGTGCAGGGGGCGATGAGCAGTTCTTC
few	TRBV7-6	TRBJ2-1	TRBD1	CASSLFPGGVVNEQFF	TGTGCCAGCAGCTTATTCCCAGGGGGTGTAGTCAATGAGCAGTTCTTC
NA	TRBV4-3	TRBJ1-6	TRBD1	CASSQRNRQGYSPLHF	TGCGCCAGCAGCCAAAGAAATCGACAGGGGTATTCACCCCTCCACTTT
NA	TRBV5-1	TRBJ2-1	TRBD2	CASSWVWNASGNSYNEQFF	TGCGCCAGCAGCTGGGTCTGGAACGCTAGCGGGAATTCCTACAATGAGCAGTTCTTC
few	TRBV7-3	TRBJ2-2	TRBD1	CASSPGTGYTGELFF	TGTGCCAGCAGCCCGGGGACAGGGTACACCGGGGAGCTGTTTTTT
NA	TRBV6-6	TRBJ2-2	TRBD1	CASGDSWVNGELFF	TGTGCCAGCGGGGACAGCTGGGTAAACGGGGAGCTGTTTTTT
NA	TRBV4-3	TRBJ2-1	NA	CASSQATGRDEQFF	TGCGCCAGCAGCCAAGCGACAGGGAGGGATGAGCAGTTCTTC
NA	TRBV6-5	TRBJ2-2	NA	CAISYSGDFTGELFF	TGTGCCATCAGTTACTCCGGCGACTTCACCGGGGAGCTGTTTTTT
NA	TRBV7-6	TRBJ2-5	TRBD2	CASSFGASGRVMETQYF	TGTGCCAGCAGCTTCGGGGCTAGCGGGAGGGTCATGGAGACCCAGTACTTC
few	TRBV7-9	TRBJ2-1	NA	CASSFEGSSYNEQFF	TGTGCCAGCAGCTTCGAGGGGAGCTCCTACAATGAGCAGTTCTTC
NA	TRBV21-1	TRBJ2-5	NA	CASSGRGGQGETQYF	TGTGCCAGCAGCGGTCGCGGGGGACAGGGGGAGACCCAGTACTTC
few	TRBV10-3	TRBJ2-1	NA	CAISESAPPLDWDNEQFF	TGTGCCATCAGTGAGTCGGCTCCACCCTTAGATTGGGACAATGAGCAGTTCTTC
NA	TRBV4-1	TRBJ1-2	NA	CASSQDRGAYGYTF	TGCGCCAGCAGCCAAGATAGAGGGGCCTATGGCTACACCTTC
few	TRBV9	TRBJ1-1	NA	CASSAGPRGTEAFF	TGTGCCAGCAGCGCAGGACCCCGGGGCACTGAAGCTTTCTTT
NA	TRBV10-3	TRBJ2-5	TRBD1	CAISPGDRVLEETQYF	TGTGCCATCAGTCCCGGGGACAGGGTCCTGGAAGAGACCCAGTACTTC
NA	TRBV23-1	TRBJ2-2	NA	CDVHPGTENTGELFF	TGCGATGTACACCCCGGGACGGAGAACACCGGGGAGCTGTTTTTT
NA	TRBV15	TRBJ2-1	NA	CATIERTGSNEQFF	TGTGCCACCATTGAAAGAACAGGGTCCAATGAGCAGTTCTTC
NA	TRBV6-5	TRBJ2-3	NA	CASDLTPRGPDTQYF	TGTGCCAGCGACCTGACCCCTCGAGGCCCAGATACGCAGTATTTT
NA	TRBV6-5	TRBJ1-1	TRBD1	CASSPQGATEAFF	TGTGCCAGCAGCCCACAGGGGGCCACTGAAGCTTTCTTT
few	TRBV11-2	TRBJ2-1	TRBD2	CASSQPTSGPYNEQFF	TGTGCCAGCAGCCAACCGACTAGCGGACCCTACAATGAGCAGTTCTTC
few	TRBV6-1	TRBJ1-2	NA	CASRRDDYGYTF	TGTGCCAGCAGGAGGGACGACTATGGCTACACCTTC
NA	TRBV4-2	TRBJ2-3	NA	CASSQDRVITDTQYF	TGTGCCAGCAGCCAAGACAGGGTAATCACAGATACGCAGTATTTT
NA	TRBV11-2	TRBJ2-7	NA	CASSSSFGGYYEQYF	TGTGCCAGCAGCTCATCTTTTGGGGGGTACTACGAGCAGTACTTC
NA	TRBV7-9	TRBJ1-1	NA	CAYGTGTEAFF	TGTGCCTACGGAACGGGCACTGAAGCTTTCTTT
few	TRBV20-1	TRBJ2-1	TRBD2	CSASNPLAGAEQFF	TGCAGTGCTAGTAATCCTCTAGCGGGAGCTGAGCAGTTCTTC
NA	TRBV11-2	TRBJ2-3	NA	CASSHPKPVGTDTQYF	TGTGCCAGCAGCCATCCCAAGCCCGTGGGAACAGATACGCAGTATTTT
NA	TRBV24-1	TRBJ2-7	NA	CATSSLPGDGYEQYF	TGTGCCACCAGCTCTCTCCCCGGCGACGGTTACGAGCAGTACTTC
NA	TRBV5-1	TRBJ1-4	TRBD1	CASSSSGQGDEKLFF	TGCGCCAGCAGCTCTTCGGGACAGGGAGATGAAAAACTGTTTTTT
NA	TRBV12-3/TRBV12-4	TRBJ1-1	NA	CASSLGAGPLAFF	TGTGCCAGCAGTTTAGGGGCAGGCCCTTTAGCTTTCTTT
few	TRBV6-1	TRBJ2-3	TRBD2	CASSVPAGVTDTQYF	TGTGCCAGCAGTGTTCCAGCGGGGGTCACAGATACGCAGTATTTT
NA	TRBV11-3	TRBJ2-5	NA	CASSPFGGAEEETQYF	TGTGCCAGCAGCCCGTTTGGGGGGGCGGAGGAAGAGACCCAGTACTTC
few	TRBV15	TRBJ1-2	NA	CATSRDRGPRGYTF	TGTGCCACCAGCAGAGATCGGGGCCCGAGGGGCTACACCTTC
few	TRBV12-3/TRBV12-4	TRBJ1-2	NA	CASGWGQGGGYGYTF	TGTGCCAGCGGTTGGGGGCAGGGCGGGGGCTATGGCTACACCTTC
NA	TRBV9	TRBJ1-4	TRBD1	CASSGRDSFNEKLFF	TGTGCCAGCAGCGGCCGGGACAGCTTTAATGAAAAACTGTTTTTT
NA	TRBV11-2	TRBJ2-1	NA	CATSMESSYNEQFF	TGTGCCACATCGATGGAGAGCTCCTACAATGAGCAGTTCTTC
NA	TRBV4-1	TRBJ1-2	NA	CASSQGTQDYGYTF	TGCGCCAGCAGCCAAGGTACGCAGGACTATGGCTACACCTTC
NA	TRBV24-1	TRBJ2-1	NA	CATSDVGILDNEQFF	TGTGCCACCAGTGACGTAGGGATATTAGACAATGAGCAGTTCTTC
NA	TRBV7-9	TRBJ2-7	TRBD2	CASSSPGTSGRKTYEQYF	TGTGCCAGCAGCTCCCCCGGCACTAGCGGGAGGAAAACCTACGAGCAGTACTTC
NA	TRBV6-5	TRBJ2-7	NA	CASGRGSSYEQYF	TGTGCCAGCGGGAGGGGGAGCTCCTACGAGCAGTACTTC
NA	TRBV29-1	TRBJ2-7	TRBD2	CSVVHSGVEQYF	TGCAGCGTAGTCCATAGCGGGGTCGAGCAGTACTTC
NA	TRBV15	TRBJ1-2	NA	CATSRGSGVEGYTF	TGTGCCACCAGCAGGGGGTCGGGGGTCGAAGGCTACACCTTC
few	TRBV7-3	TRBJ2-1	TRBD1	CASSRGTGNNEQFF	TGTGCCAGCAGCCGAGGGACAGGTAACAATGAGCAGTTCTTC
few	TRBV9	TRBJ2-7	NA	CASSVGGESSYEQYF	TGTGCCAGCAGCGTAGGAGGGGAAAGCTCCTACGAGCAGTACTTC
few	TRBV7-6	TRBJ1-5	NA	CASSSRVDQPQHF	TGTGCCAGCAGCTCCAGGGTAGATCAGCCCCAGCATTTT
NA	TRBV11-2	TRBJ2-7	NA	CASSLGASLGPSYEQYF	TGTGCCAGCAGCTTAGGGGCGAGCCTGGGGCCTTCCTACGAGCAGTACTTC
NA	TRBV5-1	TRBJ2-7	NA	CASSPTRALYEQYF	TGCGCCAGCAGCCCGACGCGGGCCCTCTACGAGCAGTACTTC
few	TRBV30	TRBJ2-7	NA	CAWRAGLSSYEQYF	TGTGCCTGGAGGGCCGGGTTAAGCTCCTACGAGCAGTACTTC
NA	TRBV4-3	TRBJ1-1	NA	CERRGEAFF	TGCGAGAGGAGAGGTGAAGCTTTCTTT
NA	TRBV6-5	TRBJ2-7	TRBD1	CASSYSRLQGSEQYF	TGTGCCAGCAGTTACTCCCGCCTACAGGGGAGCGAGCAGTACTTC
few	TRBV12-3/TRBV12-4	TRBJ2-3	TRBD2	CASGSGTSGGNTDTQYF	TGTGCCAGCGGCTCGGGGACTAGCGGGGGGAACACAGATACGCAGTATTTT
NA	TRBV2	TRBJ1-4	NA	CASSDRRGFPRFF	TGTGCCAGCAGTGATAGAAGGGGGTTCCCCCGGTTTTTT